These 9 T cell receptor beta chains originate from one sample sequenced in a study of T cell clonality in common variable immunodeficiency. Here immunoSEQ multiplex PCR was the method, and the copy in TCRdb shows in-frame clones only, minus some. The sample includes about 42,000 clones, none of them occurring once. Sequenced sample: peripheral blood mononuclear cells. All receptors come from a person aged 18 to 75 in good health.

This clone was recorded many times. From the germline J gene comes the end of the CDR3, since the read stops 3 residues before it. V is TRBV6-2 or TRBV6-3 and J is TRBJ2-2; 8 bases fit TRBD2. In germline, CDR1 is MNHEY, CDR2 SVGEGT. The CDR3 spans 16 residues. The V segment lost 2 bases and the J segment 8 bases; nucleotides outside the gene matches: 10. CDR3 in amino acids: CASSYPSLTSEGELFF. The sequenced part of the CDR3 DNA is TGTGCCAGCAGTTACCCCTCCTTGACTAGCGAGGGGGAG.

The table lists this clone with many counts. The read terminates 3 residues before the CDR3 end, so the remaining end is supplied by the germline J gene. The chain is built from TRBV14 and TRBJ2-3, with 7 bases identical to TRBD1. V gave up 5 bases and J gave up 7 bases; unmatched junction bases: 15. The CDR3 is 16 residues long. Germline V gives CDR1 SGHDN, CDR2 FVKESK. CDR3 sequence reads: CASSATGTVSGYTQYF. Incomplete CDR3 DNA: TGTGCCAGCAGCGCGACCGGGACAGTATCGGGGTATACG.

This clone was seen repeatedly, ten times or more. Partial CDR3 DNA: TGTGCCAGCAGCATAGACAGGGGAACTGAA. This encodes CASSIDRGTE. The whole CDR3 reads CASSIDRGTEAFF. V gene TRBV7-3 combines with J gene TRBJ1-1; 8 bases are a match to TRBD1. The read ends 3 residues shy of where the CDR3 ends; the end is completed using the germline J gene. The CDR3 runs to 13 residues. Germline loops: CDR1 SGHTA, CDR2 FQGTGA. Unmatched junction bases numbered 4, after V lost 5 bases and J lost 5 bases. Combining the CDR3 with reference TRBV7-3 and TRBJ1-1 gives the whole variable domain GAGVSQTPSNKVTEKGKYVELRCDPISGHTALYWYRQSLGQGPEFLIYFQGTGAADDSGLPNDRFFAVRPEGSVSTLKIQRTERGDSAVYLCASSIDRGTEAFFGQGTRLTVV.

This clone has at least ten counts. CDR3 in amino acids: CASTKRGRAHNEQFF. Incomplete CDR3 DNA: TGTGCCAGTACCAAACGGGGAAGGGCTCACAATGAG. The chain couples TRBV19 to TRBJ2-1; D might be TRBD2 (5 bases). Coverage ceases 3 residues before the CDR3 finishes, and the germline J gene fills in the end. The CDR3 has 15 residues. Trimming pared 7 bases from V and 5 bases from J, leaving 18 bases between. Germline CDR1 and CDR2: LNHDA and SQIVND (reference sequence).

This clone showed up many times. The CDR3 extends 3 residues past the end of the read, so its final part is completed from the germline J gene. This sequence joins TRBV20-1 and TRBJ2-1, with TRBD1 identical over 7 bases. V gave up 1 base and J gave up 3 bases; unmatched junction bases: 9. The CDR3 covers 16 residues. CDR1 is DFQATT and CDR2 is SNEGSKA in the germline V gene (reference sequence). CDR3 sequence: CSARGQGQYSYNEQFF. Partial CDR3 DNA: TGCAGTGCTAGAGGACAGGGACAATACAGCTACAATGAG.

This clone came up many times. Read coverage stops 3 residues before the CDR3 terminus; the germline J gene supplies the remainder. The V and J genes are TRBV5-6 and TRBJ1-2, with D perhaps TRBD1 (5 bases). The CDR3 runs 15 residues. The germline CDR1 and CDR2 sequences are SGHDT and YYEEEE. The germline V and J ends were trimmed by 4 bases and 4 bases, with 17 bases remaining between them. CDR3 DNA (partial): TGTGCCAGCAGCCCCGCGGGGGGACGGGGCTATGGC. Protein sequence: CASSPAGGRGYG. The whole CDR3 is CASSPAGGRGYGYTF. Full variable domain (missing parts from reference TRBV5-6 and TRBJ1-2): DAGVTQSPTHLIKTRGQQVTLRCSPKSGHDTVSWYQQALGQGPQFIFQYYEEEERQRGNFPDRFSGHQFPNYSSELNVNALLLGDSALYLCASSPAGGRGYGYTFGSGTRLTVV.

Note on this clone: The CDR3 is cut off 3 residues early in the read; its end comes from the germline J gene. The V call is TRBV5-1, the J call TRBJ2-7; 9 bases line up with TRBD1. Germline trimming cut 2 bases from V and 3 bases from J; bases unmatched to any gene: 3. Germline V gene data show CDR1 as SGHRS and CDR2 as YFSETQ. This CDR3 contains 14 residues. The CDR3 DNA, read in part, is TGCGCCAGCAGCTTTGGACAGGGGCTCTACGAG. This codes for CASSFGQGLYE. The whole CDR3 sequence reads CASSFGQGLYEQYF.

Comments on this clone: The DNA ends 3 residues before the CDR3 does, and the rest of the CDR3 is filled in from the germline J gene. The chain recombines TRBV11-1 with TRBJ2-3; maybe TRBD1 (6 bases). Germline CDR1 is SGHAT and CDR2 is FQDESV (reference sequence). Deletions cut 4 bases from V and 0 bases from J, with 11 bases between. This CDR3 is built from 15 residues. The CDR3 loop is CASSSQGASTDTQYF. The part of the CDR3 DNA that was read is TGTGCCAGCAGCTCACAGGGCGCTAGCACAGATACG.

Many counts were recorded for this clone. The covered CDR3 bases are TGTGCCAGCAGGGAATCAGGGGGCACCGGGGAG. It specifies CASRESGGTGE. In full, the CDR3 reads CASRESGGTGELFF. This rearrangement joins TRBV6-2 or TRBV6-3 to TRBJ2-2; 7 positions match TRBD1. The read terminates 3 residues ahead of where the CDR3 ends, so the germline J gene completes it. The CDR3 consists of 14 residues. With 6 bases clipped from V and 4 bases from J, the junction kept 5 bases outside the gene matches. CDR1 and CDR2 from the germline V gene are MNHEY and SVGEGT.